The 14 T cell receptor beta chains below all came from one sample that was sequenced in a study of blood T cell repertoires in COVID-19. Libraries were prepared by immunoSEQ multiplex PCR; TCRdb keeps only in-frame clonotypes and omits some of them. This table holds 95,000 or so clones, 80% to 90% found once. Sequenced sample: peripheral blood. The receptor set was obtained from an elderly man with active or convalescent COVID-19.

CDR3 in amino acids: CASGPRMLRNNEQFF. The CDR3 nucleotides are TGTGCCAGCGGCCCTCGGATGTTGCGGAACAATGAGCAGTTCTTC. The chain combines TRBV7-8 with TRBJ2-1; the D is unclear. In germline, CDR1 is SGHVS, CDR2 FQNEAQ. The length of the CDR3 is 15 residues. V lost 8 bases and J lost 5, with 19 bases in between.

As regards this clone: The junction departs from germline at one end; a sequencing error may be responsible. The rearrangement joins TRBV7-7 to TRBJ2-2, with D perhaps being TRBD1 or TRBD2 (5 bases each). The CDR3 runs 19 residues. Germline V lookup: CDR1 SSHAT, CDR2 FNYEAQ (reference sequence). CDR3 nucleotides: TGTGCTAGCAGCTTAGCGCTAATACGGCAGGGCCATAACACCGGGGAGCTGTTTTTT. As protein: CASSLALIRQGHNTGELFF.

The chain combines TRBV11-2 with TRBJ2-7; 9 nucleotides match TRBD1. In germline, CDR1 is SGHAT, CDR2 FQNNGV. There are 13 residues in the CDR3. The V and J ends lost 5 bases and 5 bases, in that order; junction bases with no gene match: 4. CDR3 residues: CASSRDRDNEQYF. CDR3 nucleotide sequence: TGTGCCAGCAGCCGGGACAGGGATAACGAGCAGTACTTC.

This rearrangement joins TRBV7-8 to TRBJ2-2, with D possibly matching TRBD2 (6 bases). The CDR3 contains 17 residues. Germline-derived CDR1 and CDR2 are SGHVS and FQNEAQ. Trimming cost V 1 base and J 6 bases, with 18 bases left between them. The CDR3 loop reads CASSLESGRGLAGELFF. In nucleotides, the CDR3 is TGTGCCAGCAGCTTAGAGTCCGGTAGGGGACTGGCCGGGGAGCTGTTTTTT.

This sequence joins TRBV5-4 and TRBJ2-3; D call uncertain. The CDR3 consists of 13 residues. Germline loops: CDR1 SGHNT, CDR2 YYREEE (reference sequence). Deletions cut 7 bases from V and 0 bases from J, with 9 bases between. Written as DNA, the CDR3 is TGTGCCAGCGCCCCTGGCAGCACAGATACGCAGTATTTT. This translates into CASAPGSTDTQYF.

This sequence joins TRBV5-1 and TRBJ2-2, with TRBD2 identical over 9 bases. The CDR3 contains 15 residues. V shed 3 bases, J shed 2 bases, and the junction held 2 bases outside the gene matches. The V gene's germline CDR1 is SGHRS and CDR2 YFSETQ. The CDR3 nucleotides are TGCGCCAGCAGCTCTAGCGGGGCCAACACCGGGGAGCTGTTTTTT. It is translated as CASSSSGANTGELFF.

The chain couples TRBV4-3 to TRBJ2-1; 11 nucleotides align to TRBD2. Trimming cost V 1 base and J 1 base; bases outside gene matches: 6. Germline V CDR1 and CDR2: LGHNA, YSLEER. This CDR3 region has 18 residues. The CDR3 bases are TGCGCCAGCAGCCAAGGTCCGGGGACTAGCGGTTCCTACAATGAGCAGTTCTTC. As protein: CASSQGPGTSGSYNEQFF.

V and J are TRBV29-1 and TRBJ2-5, with 10 positions matching TRBD2. Looked up from germline, CDR1 is SQVTM and CDR2 is ANQGSEA. The CDR3 loop spans 13 amino acids. Trimming cost V 5 bases and J 4 bases; bases outside gene matches: 4. Here the CDR3 reads CSVLLAGVETQYF. As DNA, the CDR3 is TGCAGCGTTTTGCTAGCGGGAGTAGAGACCCAGTACTTC.

V and J are TRBV5-1 and TRBJ2-7, with 8 bases aligning to TRBD2. V gave up 4 bases and J gave up 7 bases; unmatched junction bases: 13. CDR3 length: 15 residues. Germline V gene data show CDR1 as SGHRS and CDR2 as YFSETQ. The CDR3 DNA follows: TGCGCCAGCAGCGGGGGGGCGCGGGAGGCCGGAGAGCAGTACTTC. It codes for CASSGGAREAGEQYF.

This clone occurred once. This sequence joins TRBV5-4 and TRBJ2-2; the match to TRBD2 covers 15 bases. The CDR3 consists of 18 residues. Germline V gene data show CDR1 as SGHNT and CDR2 as YYREEE (reference sequence). The ends lost 3 bases at V and 1 base at J; junction bases unmatched: 4. The CDR3 sequence: CASSSGLAGGLNTGELFF. CDR3 in DNA: TGTGCCAGCAGCTCAGGACTAGCGGGAGGGTTGAACACCGGGGAGCTGTTTTTT.

The chain has TRBV27 and TRBJ2-1; D is perhaps TRBD2 (7 bases). The germline V and J ends were trimmed by 7 bases and 4 bases, with 23 bases remaining between them. Germline V CDR1 and CDR2: MNHEY, SMNVEV (reference sequence). The CDR3 covers 17 residues. The CDR3 is CASTLRGGSSSYNEQFF. CDR3 DNA sequence: TGTGCCAGCACCCTAAGGGGGGGGTCTTCTTCATACAATGAGCAGTTCTTC.

The V gene is TRBV18, the J gene TRBJ2-2; D is ambiguous. Germline assignment: CDR1 KGHSH and CDR2 LQKENI. V lost 6 bases to trimming and J lost 0 bases, with 11 bases between them. This CDR3 is built from 15 residues. Here the CDR3 DNA reads TGTGCCAGCTCCTCCCAAAGAGCGAACACCGGGGAGCTGTTTTTT. It specifies CASSSQRANTGELFF. Variable domain in full (rest from reference TRBV18 and TRBJ2-2): NAGVMQNPRHLVRRRGQEARLRCSPMKGHSHVYWYRQLPEEGLKFMVYLQKENIIDESGMPKERFSAEFPKEGPSILRIQQVVRGDSAAYFCASSSQRANTGELFFGEGSRLTVL.

The CDR3 nucleotides read TGCGCCAGCAGAGGACACCCGAACACTGAAGCTTTCTTT. This encodes CASRGHPNTEAFF. The chain carries TRBV10-1 and TRBJ1-1; the D gene is possibly TRBD1 (5 bases). Germline V CDR1 and CDR2: WNHNN, SYGVQD (reference sequence). The CDR3 has 13 amino acids. Trimming took 6 bases from V and 1 from J, leaving 9 bases between them.

The chain uses TRBV2 and TRBJ2-7; D may be TRBD2 (6 bases). The CDR3 totals 16 residues. The V end was cut by 3 bases, the J end by 0 bases, with 15 bases between. CDR1 SNHLY and CDR2 FYNNEI come from the germline V gene. CDR3 DNA: TGTGCCAGCAGTGACGTCGGGACTTTCTCCTCCTACGAGCAGTACTTC. Encoded protein: CASSDVGTFSSYEQYF.